This TCR beta chain was recovered during a study of T cell responses to AZD1222 COVID-19 vaccine. On the study more broadly: Second-dose recipients at about 4 or about 12 weeks were treated as one pooled group. Broader study findings: Clonal diversity was possibly underestimated; the donors were predominantly white British and more often female. Reportedly, nearly half the spike-specific TCRs target unmutated variant regions.

Sequenced by immunoSEQ multiplex PCR; TCRdb stores in-frame clones only, minus some. In the table there are some 140,000 clones, more than 75% of which are singletons. In regard to this clone: What it recognizes is unknown.

V was pared by 9 bases and J by 8 bases, with 7 bases between. The germline gives CDR1 MNHEY, CDR2 SMNVEV (reference sequence). The CDR3 extends over 9 amino acids. Sequencing was performed on peripheral blood, taken on day 0 of AZD1222 vaccination. The sequence was obtained from an adult in good health. The rearrangement joins TRBV27 to TRBJ2-5, with unresolved D. The CDR3 sequence is CARSFTQYF. In DNA, the CDR3 is TGTGCCAGGTCGTTCACCCAGTACTTC.